These 12 T cell receptor beta chains came from one sample sequenced in a study of OX40 agonist ivuxolimab in advanced cancers. The protocol was immunoSEQ multiplex PCR, while the TCRdb copy is restricted to in-frame clones and leaves out a portion. The sample yields around 79,000 clones, around nine tenths seen once. The sequencing here drew on CD4+ or CD8+ T cells sorted from blood, taken in a trial of the OX40 agonist ivuxolimab. The source is an adult with an advanced solid tumor such as melanoma, head and neck, liver or kidney cancer.

The V gene is TRBV6-6, the J gene TRBJ2-5; possibly TRBD2 for D (6 bases). Trimming took off 6 bases at V and 2 bases at J, with 7 bases between the two ends. The CDR3 length is 12 residues. Germline V gene lookup returns CDR1 MNHNY and CDR2 SVGAGI (reference sequence). The CDR3 loop reads CASRRGQETQYF. CDR3 nucleotides: TGTGCCAGCAGGCGGGGTCAAGAGACCCAGTACTTC.

In its sample, this clone was seen once. The chain has TRBV7-2 and TRBJ2-4, with TRBD2 matching over 13 bases. Trimming cost V 7 bases and J 1 base; bases outside gene matches: 7. The CDR3 is 17 residues long. Germline CDR1 reads SGHTA; CDR2 reads FQGNSA. The DNA of the CDR3 is TGTGCCAGCACCGGACTAGCGGGAGCCCTCGCCAAAAACATTCAGTACTTC. It yields the protein CASTGLAGALAKNIQYF.

CDR3 sequence: CASSLSGGRGNEQFF. The DNA for the CDR3 is TGCGCCAGCAGCTTGTCTGGCGGGCGGGGCAATGAGCAGTTCTTC. This chain connects TRBV5-1 to TRBJ2-1; a possible D gene is TRBD2 (6 bases). V lost 1 base, J lost 6 bases, and 14 bases lay in between. Germline V lookup: CDR1 SGHRS, CDR2 YFSETQ. The CDR3 covers 15 residues.

CDR3 in amino acids: CASSLAVGNSPLHF. The DNA of the CDR3 is TGCGCCAGCAGCTTGGCAGTAGGGAATTCACCCCTCCACTTT. V and J are TRBV5-1 and TRBJ1-6; the D is unclear. The CDR3 has 14 residues. V was cut by 0 bases and J by 7 bases, with 8 bases left in between. The germline V gene encodes CDR1 SGHRS and CDR2 YFSETQ. Complete variable domain (other parts from reference TRBV5-1 and TRBJ1-6): KAGVTQTPRYLIKTRGQQVTLSCSPISGHRSVSWYQQTPGQGLQFLFEYFSETQRNKGNFPGRFSGRQFSNSRSEMNVSTLELGDSALYLCASSLAVGNSPLHFGNGTRLTVT.

The chain links TRBV4-1 to TRBJ1-4; D gene ambiguous. The CDR3 runs 17 residues. CDR1 is MGHRA, CDR2 YSYEKL, per germline. Trimming stripped 2 bases from V and 8 bases from J, with 21 bases between. The CDR3 loop reads CASSQPLGSAGVEKLFF. The CDR3, as DNA: TGCGCCAGCAGCCAACCCCTGGGGAGTGCCGGCGTGGAAAAACTGTTTTTT.

This clone was recorded once. The rearrangement joins TRBV2 to TRBJ1-1, with D perhaps TRBD1 (5 bases). Germline V gene lookup returns CDR1 SNHLY and CDR2 FYNNEI. This CDR3 region has 11 residues. V shed 8 bases and J shed 10 bases, with 14 bases lying between them. The CDR3 sequence: CASSGPAPAFF. CDR3 nucleotides: TGTGCCAGCTCGGGGCCGGCCCCAGCTTTCTTT.

The chain uses TRBV5-4 and TRBJ1-1; TRBD1 aligns across 9 bases. CDR1 is SGHNT, CDR2 YYREEE, per germline (reference sequence). V shed 4 bases and J 5 bases; nucleotides not matched to a gene: 6. This CDR3 contains 14 residues. The CDR3 region has the DNA TGTGCCAGCAGCCGGACAGGGGCTAAAACTGAAGCTTTCTTT. As protein: CASSRTGAKTEAFF.

The CDR3: CASSPRPQWQFF. CDR3 bases: TGTGCCAGCTCACCAAGGCCACAATGGCAGTTCTTC. J is TRBJ2-1 and V is TRBV18; D gene unclear. Deletions cut 2 bases from V and 12 bases from J, with 11 bases between. CDR3 size: 12 residues. Germline assignment: CDR1 KGHSH and CDR2 LQKENI.

The chain uses TRBV4-1 and TRBJ2-3; 12 bases line up with TRBD1. The CDR3 contains 15 residues. The germline CDR1 and CDR2 sequences are MGHRA and YSYEKL. Trimming cost V 4 bases and J 6 bases; bases outside gene matches: 5. This CDR3 reads CASSRPGQGADTQYF. In DNA, the CDR3 is TGCGCCAGCAGCCGGCCGGGACAGGGGGCTGATACGCAGTATTTT.

V gene TRBV5-5 combines with J gene TRBJ1-5; TRBD1 might be the D (6 bases). This CDR3 has 15 residues. Between the trimmed V and J ends, which lost 4 bases and 5 bases, there was a span of 16 bases. Germline values: CDR1 SGHKS, CDR2 YYEKEE (reference sequence). The CDR3 protein is CASSPLGARDQPQHF. The CDR3, as DNA: TGTGCCAGCAGCCCCCTGGGGGCTCGAGATCAGCCCCAGCATTTT.

The genes are TRBV5-5 and TRBJ1-2; D unresolved. CDR1 SGHKS and CDR2 YYEKEE come from the germline V gene (reference sequence). CDR3 length: 13 residues. V lost 6 bases, J lost 4 bases, and 13 bases lay in between. The CDR3 is CASTRGDFYGYTF. CDR3 coding DNA: TGTGCCAGCACCCGGGGAGATTTCTATGGCTACACCTTC.

This chain connects TRBV18 to TRBJ2-5; 8 bases map to TRBD1. J gave up 5 bases and V 7 bases, and 9 bases lay outside the gene matches. Germline-derived CDR1 and CDR2 are KGHSH and LQKENI. The CDR3 has 14 residues. The CDR3 DNA is TGTGCCAGCTTTCCGGACAGGGCGAGTGAGACCCAGTACTTC. This gives the protein CASFPDRASETQYF.